A single T cell receptor (beta chain) is shown here with its context. This specimen belongs to a study of blood T cell repertoires in COVID-19. The overall study: Material from acute and convalescent COVID-19 was sourced from the United States, Italy and Spain.

After removal of 3 bases from V and 7 bases from J, the junction contained 14 bases not matched to a gene. CDR3 length equals 17 residues. Germline V lookup: CDR1 MRHNA, CDR2 SNTAGT. Per the authors' pipeline: Estimation of nucleated cell counts relied on the amplification of reference gene primers. The data were produced by immunoSEQ multiplex PCR, yet TCRdb's version contains in-frame clones alone and is incomplete. For V, J and clone size, that table is used; D and trimming come from the DNA. The sample lists around 150,000 clones, about four fifths occurring once. Sequenced material: PBMCs or T cells enriched from blood (not recorded which). The rearrangement links TRBV6-4 to TRBJ2-1; 8 nucleotides agree with TRBD2. The sequence derives from a middle-aged man who had recovered from COVID-19. The CDR3 sequence: CASSEWAGGPHMNEQFF. The CDR3 bases are TGTGCCAGCAGTGAATGGGCGGGAGGTCCTCATATGAATGAGCAGTTCTTC.